Presented here are 14 T cell receptor beta chains from one specimen sequenced in a study of siplizumab effects on memory and regulatory T cells. Assay: immunoSEQ multiplex PCR; the TCRdb copy retains only in-frame clones and omits some. The data show about 100,000 clones, around 92% seen once. Sample: Tregs sorted from blood. The origin of the receptors is a human donor in good health.

V usage is TRBV7-6 and J usage is TRBJ2-2; tentative D call: TRBD2 (7 bases). CDR1 SGHVS and CDR2 FNYEAQ come from the germline V gene. Trimming took 5 bases from V and 11 from J, leaving 18 bases between them. There are 14 residues in the CDR3. CDR3 amino acids: CASSQGTKGGELFF. The CDR3 DNA is TGTGCCAGCAGCCAAGGGACTAAGGGGGGAGAGCTGTTTTTT.

The chain carries TRBV4-1 and TRBJ2-7; D perhaps matches TRBD1 (5 bases). This CDR3 comprises 15 residues. Between the trimmed V and J ends, which lost 0 bases and 4 bases, there was a span of 13 bases. CDR1 and CDR2 from the germline V gene are MGHRA and YSYEKL. The CDR3 reads CASSQDPSQVYEQYF. CDR3 nucleotides: TGCGCCAGCAGCCAAGATCCCTCACAGGTTTACGAGCAGTACTTC.

The chain joins TRBV18 to TRBJ2-7, with a possible D match to TRBD1 (7 bases). V was trimmed by 3 bases and J by 0 bases, leaving 12 bases between them. The CDR3 runs 15 residues. The V gene's germline CDR1 is KGHSH and CDR2 LQKENI. In DNA form, the CDR3 reads TGTGCCAGCTCACCGCGGGGACAGCACTCCTACGAGCAGTACTTC. Protein sequence: CASSPRGQHSYEQYF.

The chain has TRBV2 and TRBJ1-4, with unresolved D. The CDR3 is 11 residues long. CDR1 and CDR2 from the germline V gene are SNHLY and FYNNEI. The germline V and J ends were trimmed by 11 bases and 8 bases, with 12 bases remaining between them. DNA for the CDR3: TGTGCCTGCGAGGTATGGGAAAAACTGTTTTTT. This translates into CACEVWEKLFF.

This chain links TRBV10-3 with TRBJ2-1; D perhaps matches TRBD2 (5 bases). CDR1 and CDR2 from the germline V gene are ENHRY and SYGVKD. The CDR3 has 13 amino acids. V shed 7 bases and J shed 0 bases, with 7 bases lying between them. The CDR3 spells CAINRDSYNEQFF. Written as DNA, the CDR3 is TGTGCCATCAACCGGGACTCCTACAATGAGCAGTTCTTC.

The genes are TRBV4-1 and TRBJ2-1, with D unresolved. Germline V gene sequence: CDR1 MGHRA, CDR2 YSYEKL. The CDR3 has 17 residues. The V and J ends lost 0 bases and 3 bases respectively, with 15 bases between them. As DNA, the CDR3 is TGCGCCAGCAGCCAAGAGCGCCCTATCGGGTTCTACAATGAGCAGTTCTTC. Its protein product is CASSQERPIGFYNEQFF.

The gene calls are TRBV5-1 and TRBJ2-4; 7 positions agree with TRBD2. The CDR3 runs 16 residues. J gave up 0 bases and V 0 bases, and 3 bases lay outside the gene matches. Germline CDR1 is SGHRS and CDR2 is YFSETQ. The CDR3 region is CASSLGLAVAKNIQYF. The CDR3 DNA sequence: TGCGCCAGCAGCTTGGGACTAGCAGTAGCCAAAAACATTCAGTACTTC. The variable domain in full, with the rest retrieved from reference TRBV5-1 and TRBJ2-4, is KAGVTQTPRYLIKTRGQQVTLSCSPISGHRSVSWYQQTPGQGLQFLFEYFSETQRNKGNFPGRFSGRQFSNSRSEMNVSTLELGDSALYLCASSLGLAVAKNIQYFGAGTRLSVL.

The chain carries TRBV11-2 and TRBJ2-1, with TRBD1 as a possible D gene (5 bases). Looked up from germline, CDR1 is SGHAT and CDR2 is FQNNGV. Trimming left V 2 bases short and J 7 bases short, with 9 bases between. CDR3 size: 13 residues. For the CDR3, the DNA is TGTGCCAGCAGCTTATATAGGGGAAATGAGCAGTTCTTC. Translation gives CASSLYRGNEQFF.

The chain joins TRBV19 to TRBJ1-3, with 8 bases that match TRBD1. The CDR3 length is 17 residues. From germline, CDR1 is LNHDA and CDR2 SQIVND (reference sequence). J was trimmed by 0 bases and V by 6 bases; bases with no gene match: 10. The CDR3 sequence is CASSLSGTGYSGNTIYF. For the CDR3, the DNA is TGTGCCAGTAGCTTGTCCGGGACAGGATACTCTGGAAACACCATATATTTT.

Comment on this clone: In the same sample, other DNA sequences code for this CDR3. The chain joins TRBV5-4 to TRBJ1-2; D gene uncertain. The germline CDR1 and CDR2 sequences are SGHNT and YYREEE (reference sequence). The V end lost 4 bases, the J end lost 5 bases, and 9 bases lay between the germline ends. CDR3 length: 12 residues. Here the CDR3 reads CASSPDGYGYTF. The CDR3 nucleotides read TGTGCCAGCAGCCCCGACGGGTATGGCTACACCTTC.

This clone was detected a few times. The chain is built from TRBV20-1 and TRBJ1-1, with 7 bases matching TRBD1. Trimming at V came to 1 base and at J to 14 bases, leaving 7 bases not matched to a gene. The CDR3 contains 11 residues. Per the germline V gene, CDR1 is DFQATT and CDR2 is SNEGSKA (reference sequence). The CDR3 region is CSARAGGGLFF. In DNA, the CDR3 is TGCAGTGCTAGAGCAGGGGGAGGGTTGTTCTTT.

The CDR3 loop reads CASSFGRGQRGNIQYF. In DNA, the CDR3 is TGTGCCAGCAGTTTCGGCAGGGGTCAAAGGGGAAACATTCAGTACTTC. The chain links TRBV28 to TRBJ2-4; possible D gene TRBD1, 6 bases. The V and J ends lost 3 bases and 6 bases respectively, with 18 bases between them. Germline CDR1 and CDR2: MDHEN and SYDVKM. The CDR3 has 16 residues.

The rearrangement joins TRBV6-5 to TRBJ2-1, with D maybe TRBD2 (6 bases). The CDR3 spans 15 residues. Germline assignment: CDR1 MNHEY and CDR2 SVGAGI. Trimming shortened V by 2 bases and J by 4 bases, and 12 bases separated the two germline ends. The CDR3 is CASSYGRGTYNEQFF. DNA of the CDR3: TGTGCCAGCAGTTACGGGCGGGGTACATACAATGAGCAGTTCTTC.

The V call is TRBV19, the J call TRBJ1-6; TRBD1 matches 10 bases. With V trimmed by 6 bases and J by 8 bases, 7 bases remained unmatched. This CDR3 has 15 amino acids. Per the germline V gene, CDR1 is LNHDA and CDR2 is SQIVND (reference sequence). CDR3 in DNA: TGTGCCAGTAGCACACCAGGGACAGGGGATTCACCCCTCCACTTT. Translated, it gives CASSTPGTGDSPLHF.